This TCR beta chain stems from a study of beta chain features in type 1 diabetes. Study findings and constraints: Since sequencing was performed on cDNA, cells with high TCR expression could be over-represented. For Type 1 diabetes patients, all four CD4+ subsets carried TCRB CDR3s that were moderately but significantly shorter.

A remark on this clone: Its matching antigen is unknown.

The CDR3 extends over 14 amino acids. Trimming left V 4 bases short and J 0 bases short, with 8 bases between. CDR1 is SGHTA, CDR2 FQGTGA, per germline. Sequenced material consisted of expressed TCRB transcripts (all of the isolated RNA was reverse transcribed). The table came from immunoSEQ multiplex PCR; TCRdb's copy has only in-frame clones and leaves some out. This table has fewer than 200,000 clones, 10% appearing once. This TCR came from a man aged 30 to 39 with type 1 diabetes. Sequencing input: central memory CD4+ T cells from blood. V is TRBV7-3 and J is TRBJ2-3; D gene ambiguous. As DNA, the CDR3 is TGTGCCAGCAGCTATGCGGAGAGCACAGATACGCAGTATTTT. As protein: CASSYAESTDTQYF.